Included here is one T cell receptor beta chain sequence, with context. This record comes from a study of T cells in localized non-small cell lung cancer. Trimming left V 0 bases short and J 4 bases short, with 9 bases between. The CDR3 covers 14 residues. CDR1 and CDR2 (germline): ENHRY, SYGVKD. This table comes from immunoSEQ multiplex PCR, and its TCRdb copy is limited to in-frame clones, with some not included. The table lists some 30,000 clones, roughly 78% of them singletons. The sample here was peripheral blood, taken before any cancer treatment. This TCR came from a male donor aged 60 or over with stage II squamous cell lung carcinoma. V gene TRBV10-3 combines with J gene TRBJ1-2; TRBD1 is a possible D gene (6 bases). The CDR3 coding sequence is TGTGCCATCAGTGAGTCGGGACAACTCTATGGCTACACCTTC. Translating gives CAISESGQLYGYTF.